This T cell receptor beta chain was documented in a study of T cells in Graves' hyperthyroidism and ophthalmopathy. The investigators amplified TCR beta CDR3 regions from RNA transcripts. The TCR CDR3 first-round RT-PCR relied on the HTBI primer set. TCRdb redid the calling of the multiplex PCR reads with MiXCR, one entry per CDR3 protein. This sample has about 400,000 distinct CDR3 sequences, with more than 20% found just once. Germline V gives CDR1 SQVTM, CDR2 ANQGSEA. The CDR3 length is 13 residues. V lost 7 bases and J 0 bases, leaving 11 bases between the germline ends. The rearrangement uses TRBV29-1 and TRBJ2-3; D gene ambiguous. The specimen sequenced was blood. The origin of this receptor is a man aged 45 to 65 with Graves' hyperthyroidism. CDR3 sequence: CSALQRSTDTQYF. CDR3 DNA sequence: TGCAGCGCCCTACAGCGTAGCACAGATACGCAGTATTTT.